This T cell receptor (beta chain) was sequenced during a study of cytomegalovirus exposure and HLA in healthy donors. General study findings and limits: Follow-up analysis seemed to connect common viral pathogens with several of the most significant clusters identified. Immune exposure data for these donors was limited to CMV serostatus.

The CDR3 contains 16 residues. V dropped 5 bases and J dropped 5; count of bases not matched to a gene: 13. CDR1 and CDR2 (germline): MNHNY, SVGAGI (reference sequence). Notes on this clone: Its antigen is undetermined.

The primer mix had 60 Vbeta and 13 Jbeta primers. Under the authors' procedure: In a later analysis, of 84 million or so unique beta chains, about 12 million appeared in at least two donors. Some clones are missing from TCRdb's copy, which holds only in-frame ones; the method was immunoSEQ multiplex PCR. V and J calls and clone size are copied from that table; D and trimming were computed from the DNA. The table lists tens of thousands of clones, 70% to 85% of them singletons. Sequenced material: PBMCs. The source of this sequence is a woman aged 45-59 years in good health and CMV-seropositive. The genes are TRBV6-6 and TRBJ2-5; 8 nucleotides align to TRBD2. The chain's CDR3 is CASSPGLAAPPETQYF. DNA of the CDR3: TGTGCCAGCAGTCCTGGACTAGCCGCCCCCCCGGAGACCCAGTACTTC.